The 23 T cell receptor beta chains given below trace back to one sample, sequenced in a study of control samples from healthy donors and cancer patients. The data were produced by immunoSEQ multiplex PCR, yet TCRdb's version contains in-frame clones alone and is incomplete. The table has about 190,000 clones, about 89% seen once. The specimen was blood. These receptors were obtained from a man aged 30 to 39 in good health.

J is TRBJ1-5 and V is TRBV5-6; no clear D. CDR3 length: 15 residues. V lost 4 bases to trimming and J lost 3 bases, with 14 bases between them. CDR1 SGHDT and CDR2 YYEEEE come from the germline V gene. CDR3 residues: CASSAGRGDNQPQHF. The CDR3 DNA follows: TGTGCCAGCAGCGCGGGCCGCGGGGACAATCAGCCCCAGCATTTT.

The V and J genes are TRBV19 and TRBJ1-2; the D gene is possibly TRBD1 (5 bases). CDR3 length: 16 amino acids. Trimming stripped 6 bases from V and 1 base from J, with 18 bases between. Germline CDR1 is LNHDA and CDR2 is SQIVND (reference sequence). The DNA of the CDR3 is TGTGCCAGTAGCTTGGACTCGGGGGGTTTTAACTATGGCTACACCTTC. This sequence encodes CASSLDSGGFNYGYTF.

The V call is TRBV5-6, the J call TRBJ2-2; TRBD2 agrees at 8 bases. This CDR3 has 17 residues. Trimming at V came to 3 bases and at J to 3 bases, leaving 10 bases not matched to a gene. Germline V gene data show CDR1 as SGHDT and CDR2 as YYEEEE. CDR3 protein: CASSSVRTSKDTGELFF. CDR3 nucleotide sequence: TGTGCCAGCAGCTCTGTCAGGACTAGCAAGGACACCGGGGAGCTGTTTTTT.

This chain uses TRBV12-3 or TRBV12-4 with TRBJ1-2; D ambiguous. CDR3 length: 13 residues. V lost 1 base and J lost 4, with 7 bases in between. The CDR3 reads CASSLGASYGYTF. CDR3 sequence (DNA): TGTGCCAGCAGTTTAGGGGCAAGCTATGGCTACACCTTC.

The V and J genes are TRBV5-1 and TRBJ2-1, with 8 nucleotides matching TRBD1. The ends lost 5 bases at V and 3 bases at J; junction bases unmatched: 7. The CDR3 has 15 residues. The germline V gene has CDR1 SGHRS and CDR2 YFSETQ. The CDR3 loop is CASRAVTGGYNEQFF. In DNA form, the CDR3 reads TGCGCCAGCAGGGCCGTAACAGGGGGCTACAATGAGCAGTTCTTC.

The V and J genes are TRBV30 and TRBJ1-1; D is perhaps TRBD1 (6 bases). There are 15 residues in the CDR3. V lost 2 bases and J 6 bases, leaving 19 bases between the germline ends. Germline V gene data show CDR1 as GTSNPN and CDR2 as SVGIG (reference sequence). The chain's CDR3 is CAWSSAGVINAEAFF. In DNA form, the CDR3 reads TGTGCCTGGAGTTCGGCAGGGGTAATTAACGCTGAAGCTTTCTTT.

This chain uses TRBV7-2 with TRBJ2-1; D gene unclear. V was shortened by 2 bases and J by 8 bases, with 16 bases between the two germline ends. From germline, CDR1 is SGHTA and CDR2 FQGNSA. This CDR3 has 15 amino acids. CDR3 sequence: CASSLSHSYSDEQFF. The CDR3, as DNA: TGTGCCAGCAGCTTATCTCACTCTTATTCCGATGAGCAGTTCTTC.

This sequence joins TRBV11-2 and TRBJ1-5, with a tentative D call TRBD1 (6 bases). V gave up 1 base and J gave up 4 bases, with 11 bases separating them. The CDR3 runs to 15 residues. Germline CDR1 is SGHAT and CDR2 is FQNNGV. The CDR3 here is CASSLGIGGNQPQHF. The CDR3 bases are TGTGCCAGCAGCTTAGGAATAGGGGGAAATCAGCCCCAGCATTTT. Drawing the rest from reference TRBV11-2 and TRBJ1-5, the complete variable domain is EAGVAQSPRYKIIEKRQSVAFWCNPISGHATLYWYQQILGQGPKLLIQFQNNGVVDDSQLPKDRFSAERLKGVDSTLKIQPAKLEDSAVYLCASSLGIGGNQPQHFGDGTRLSIL.

The genes are TRBV2 and TRBJ1-2; D call uncertain. This CDR3 has 12 residues. The V end lost 2 bases, the J end lost 4 bases, and 5 bases lay between the germline ends. Germline V CDR1 and CDR2: SNHLY, FYNNEI. The CDR3 DNA follows: TGTGCCAGCAGTGAAACCAGCTATGGCTACACCTTC. Translating it yields CASSETSYGYTF. The whole variable domain, remainder taken from reference TRBV2 and TRBJ1-2, is EPEVTQTPSHQVTQMGQEVILRCVPISNHLYFYWYRQILGQKVEFLVSFYNNEISEKSEIFDDQFSVERPDGSNFTLKIRSTKLEDSAMYFCASSETSYGYTFGSGTRLTVV.

This chain links TRBV28 with TRBJ2-7, with 11 positions matching TRBD1. Germline loops: CDR1 MDHEN, CDR2 SYDVKM. CDR3 size: 16 residues. V lost 6 bases, J lost 2 bases, and 9 bases stayed unmatched. The CDR3 nucleotides read TGTGCCAGCAGACCACGGGGACAGGGGGTTACCTACGAGCAGTACTTC. Encoded protein: CASRPRGQGVTYEQYF. The complete variable domain, with remaining parts taken from reference TRBV28 and TRBJ2-7, reads DVKVTQSSRYLVKRTGEKVFLECVQDMDHENMFWYRQDPGLGLRLIYFSYDVKMKEKGDIPEGYSVSREKKERFSLILESASTNQTSMYLCASRPRGQGVTYEQYFGPGTRLTVT.

As for this clone: The sample has other DNA sequences that encode this CDR3 too. The rearrangement links TRBV5-4 to TRBJ1-1; 9 bases are shared with TRBD1. The CDR3 runs to 13 residues. Germline CDR1 and CDR2: SGHNT and YYREEE (reference sequence). Trimming removed 2 bases from V and 7 bases from J; junction bases left unmatched: 3. The CDR3 bases are TGTGCCAGCAGCTTACAGGGGGCAAATGAAGCTTTCTTT. Amino acids: CASSLQGANEAFF.

V is TRBV2 and J is TRBJ1-1, with D perhaps matching TRBD1 (5 bases). Trimming took 6 bases from V and 9 from J, leaving 17 bases between them. CDR3 length: 13 residues. Germline values: CDR1 SNHLY, CDR2 FYNNEI. CDR3 protein: CASRGGQQSKAFF. The CDR3 DNA is TGTGCCAGCAGGGGGGGTCAACAGAGTAAAGCTTTCTTT.

The chain combines TRBV7-9 with TRBJ2-3; D remains unclear. CDR3 length equals 13 residues. Trimming removed 3 bases at V and 6 bases at J, with 10 bases between. The V gene's germline CDR1 is SEHNR and CDR2 FQNEAQ (reference sequence). In DNA form, the CDR3 reads TGTGCCAGCAGCTTTCAGCCCCCGGATACGCAGTATTTT. Protein product: CASSFQPPDTQYF. The entire variable domain, with the rest obtained from reference TRBV7-9 and TRBJ2-3, is as follows: DTGVSQNPRHKITKRGQNVTFRCDPISEHNRLYWYRQTLGQGPEFLTYFQNEAQLEKSRLLSDRFSAERPKGSFSTLEIQRTEQGDSAMYLCASSFQPPDTQYFGPGTRLTVL.

CDR3 residues: CASSQVGTETNYGYTF. The CDR3 DNA follows: TGTGCCAGCAGCCAAGTAGGGACGGAAACTAACTATGGCTACACCTTC. The chain carries TRBV4-2 and TRBJ1-2, with D perhaps matching TRBD1 (5 bases). Germline assignment: CDR1 LGHNA and CDR2 YNFKEQ. V dropped 1 base and J dropped 0 bases, with 12 bases sitting between them. This CDR3 is built from 16 residues.

This chain connects TRBV28 to TRBJ2-4; perhaps TRBD1 as D (5 bases). Between the trimmed V and J ends, which lost 6 bases and 0 bases, there was a span of 18 bases. This CDR3 is built from 17 residues. Germline V CDR1 and CDR2: MDHEN, SYDVKM. CDR3 sequence reads: CASSRRQQALAKNIQYF. CDR3 DNA sequence: TGTGCCAGCAGCCGACGACAGCAAGCATTAGCCAAAAACATTCAGTACTTC.

This chain links TRBV10-2 with TRBJ1-5, with 8 bases identical to TRBD1. The CDR3 has 13 residues. From germline, CDR1 is WSHSY and CDR2 SAAADI. V dropped 10 bases and J dropped 2; count of bases not matched to a gene: 4. The CDR3 sequence is CATGTGRNQPQHF. The CDR3 region has the DNA TGCGCCACCGGGACAGGACGCAATCAGCCCCAGCATTTT.

This chain connects TRBV19 to TRBJ1-5; tentative D call: TRBD1 (6 bases). Trimming took off 3 bases at V and 2 bases at J, with 14 bases between the two ends. Germline CDR1 LNHDA, CDR2 SQIVND (reference sequence). The CDR3 length is 16 residues. The CDR3 DNA reads TGTGCCAGTAGTATCGGGGGGGCTGGGGGCAATCAGCCCCAGCATTTT. It translates to CASSIGGAGGNQPQHF.

The V gene is TRBV11-2, the J gene TRBJ1-6; D gene uncertain. Germline V gene lookup returns CDR1 SGHAT and CDR2 FQNNGV. This CDR3 is built from 16 residues. The V end lost 1 base, the J end lost 0 bases, and 7 bases lay between the germline ends. The CDR3 DNA follows: TGTGCCAGCAGCTTAGCCCAATACTCCTATAATTCACCCCTCCACTTT. It is translated as CASSLAQYSYNSPLHF.

The chain combines TRBV7-9 with TRBJ1-3, with TRBD1 as a possible D gene (5 bases). With 1 base removed from V and 7 bases from J, the gap between germline ends came to 17 bases. This CDR3 spans 16 amino acids. Germline lookup yields CDR1 SEHNR and CDR2 FQNEAQ (reference sequence). The CDR3 spells CASSLGRPPQGNTIYF. The CDR3 DNA sequence: TGTGCCAGCAGCTTAGGCAGGCCGCCGCAGGGCAACACCATATATTTT.

The chain is built from TRBV19 and TRBJ2-3; 7 bases fit TRBD2. V dropped 7 bases and J dropped 3; count of bases not matched to a gene: 10. The CDR3 spans 15 residues. Germline V gene sequence: CDR1 LNHDA, CDR2 SQIVND (reference sequence). For the CDR3, the DNA is TGTGCCAGTACCCCCGGGGGGTTCGGGACAGATACGCAGTATTTT. Amino acids: CASTPGGFGTDTQYF. The variable domain in full, completed from reference TRBV19 and TRBJ2-3, reads DGGITQSPKYLFRKEGQNVTLSCEQNLNHDAMYWYRQDPGQGLRLIYYSQIVNDFQKGDIAEGYSVSREKKESFPLTVTSAQKNPTAFYLCASTPGGFGTDTQYFGPGTRLTVL.

This rearrangement joins TRBV19 to TRBJ1-6; a possible D gene is TRBD1 (5 bases). Germline V lookup: CDR1 LNHDA, CDR2 SQIVND (reference sequence). Trimming pared 5 bases from V and 6 bases from J, leaving 11 bases between. This CDR3 region has 14 residues. The CDR3 loop reads CASSGGSSNSPLHF. The CDR3 DNA is TGTGCCAGTAGTGGGGGGTCTTCTAATTCACCCCTCCACTTT.

This clone appeared a few times. The chain uses TRBV4-1 and TRBJ1-1; D perhaps matches TRBD1 (6 bases). Germline assignment: CDR1 MGHRA and CDR2 YSYEKL. This CDR3 comprises 14 residues. V dropped 4 bases and J dropped 0 bases, with 9 bases sitting between them. Here the CDR3 DNA reads TGCGCCAGCAGCCTAACAGGGCTGAACACTGAAGCTTTCTTT. Encoded protein: CASSLTGLNTEAFF.

This clone was seen a single time. This chain joins TRBV19 and TRBJ2-1; D ambiguous. In germline, CDR1 is LNHDA, CDR2 SQIVND (reference sequence). Trimming stripped 5 bases from V and 6 bases from J, with 8 bases between. The CDR3 consists of 12 residues. CDR3 protein: CASSSRPNEQFF. In DNA, the CDR3 is TGTGCCAGTAGTTCCCGACCCAATGAGCAGTTCTTC.